This T cell receptor (beta chain) was observed in a study of shared clonotypes between healthy human individuals. Study findings and constraints: The study found lower generation probabilities in non-shared clonotypes than in those shared by all four donors. There were few donors, and this limited the genetic and exposure-history diversity represented. For naive CD4 cells, roughly 5% of clonotypes were shared across a handful of donors. The authors expected sequencing depth to affect clonotype sharing among donors.

Produced via immunoSEQ multiplex PCR; TCRdb's table is partial and in-frame only. The sample shows over 850,000 clones, about 84% of them seen only once. Turning to this clone: What it recognizes is unknown.

The source is a man between 18 and 35 years old in good health. Some clones in this sample may be carry-over from other donors' samples. Sequencing was carried out using memory CD4+ T cells from PBMCs. Subset here: CD45RA-negative fraction.

The CDR3 spells CASSLEQGYEAFF. The CDR3 DNA is TGCGCCAGCAGCTTGGAACAGGGGTATGAAGCTTTCTTT. This chain links TRBV5-1 with TRBJ1-1; TRBD1 aligns across 7 bases. The germline V gene has CDR1 SGHRS and CDR2 YFSETQ. The CDR3 runs to 13 residues. With V trimmed by 0 bases and J by 7 bases, 3 bases remained unmatched.